A single sample gave rise to the 14 T cell receptor beta chains below, sequenced in a study of blood T cell repertoires in COVID-19. Produced via immunoSEQ multiplex PCR; TCRdb's table is partial and in-frame only. In the table there are roughly 280,000 clones, less than 95% of which are singletons. Source material: PBMCs or T cells enriched from blood (not recorded which). The receptor source for this set is a man in his forties who had been exposed to COVID-19.

The gene calls are TRBV10-2 and TRBJ1-5; possibly TRBD1 for D (5 bases). The CDR3 loop spans 14 amino acids. The germline V gene has CDR1 WSHSY and CDR2 SAAADI. V shed 2 bases and J shed 12 bases, with 17 bases lying between them. CDR3 sequence reads: CASSEAGQPFLQHF. The CDR3 nucleotides read TGCGCCAGCAGTGAGGCGGGGCAACCCTTTCTCCAGCATTTT.

This chain connects TRBV28 to TRBJ1-1; D gene ambiguous. The V and J ends lost 3 bases and 1 base respectively, with 9 bases between them. This CDR3 comprises 14 residues. Per germline, CDR1 MDHEN and CDR2 SYDVKM. CDR3 in amino acids: CASSLARKNTEAFF. The DNA of the CDR3 is TGTGCCAGCAGTTTGGCCAGAAAGAACACTGAAGCTTTCTTT.

The chain couples TRBV4-1 to TRBJ1-3, with D possibly matching TRBD1 (5 bases). Trimming took 0 bases from V and 2 from J, leaving 8 bases between them. The CDR3 has 15 residues. CDR1 and CDR2 (germline): MGHRA, YSYEKL. The CDR3 sequence: CASSQEGRAGNTIYF. In DNA, the CDR3 is TGCGCCAGCAGCCAAGAAGGCAGGGCTGGAAACACCATATATTTT.

This clone was observed once. The chain is built from TRBV12-3 or TRBV12-4 and TRBJ2-1, with D tentatively TRBD1 (6 bases). Trimming removed 6 bases from V and 9 bases from J, with 12 bases in between. The CDR3 covers 12 residues. CDR3 amino acids: CASRRTVSEQFF. CDR3 DNA: TGTGCCAGCAGAAGGACAGTTTCTGAGCAGTTCTTC.

The rearrangement joins TRBV7-2 to TRBJ2-3; 7 bases are shared with TRBD1. Trimming removed 5 bases from V and 6 bases from J; junction bases left unmatched: 8. This CDR3 has 14 amino acids. CDR1 and CDR2 from the germline V gene are SGHTA and FQGNSA. CDR3 coding DNA: TGTGCCAGCAGCCTGACTCCACAGGGGGATACGCAGTATTTT. Protein product: CASSLTPQGDTQYF.

This clone was detected only once. V usage is TRBV2 and J usage is TRBJ1-2, with D unresolved. Trimming removed 6 bases at V and 7 bases at J, with 15 bases between. Germline V CDR1 and CDR2: SNHLY, FYNNEI. The CDR3 has 13 amino acids. The CDR3 region is CASSREETIGYTF. CDR3 bases: TGTGCCAGCAGCCGGGAGGAGACAATTGGCTACACCTTC.

The J gene is TRBJ1-3, the V gene TRBV28; no clear D. V was pared by 5 bases and J by 6 bases, with 8 bases between. The length of the CDR3 is 12 residues. Germline V gene sequence: CDR1 MDHEN, CDR2 SYDVKM. The CDR3 DNA follows: TGTGCCAGCAGTCCCCTCCCAAACACCATATATTTT. Translated: CASSPLPNTIYF.

This chain connects TRBV5-4 to TRBJ1-1; no reliable D call. The CDR3 extends over 13 amino acids. The V and J ends lost 0 bases and 3 bases respectively, with 6 bases between them. Germline assignment: CDR1 SGHNT and CDR2 YYREEE (reference sequence). The DNA for the CDR3 is TGTGCCAGCAGCTTGGAATCCGACACTGAAGCTTTCTTT. Protein: CASSLESDTEAFF.

The genes are TRBV20-1 and TRBJ1-4, with D unclear. Germline V gene data show CDR1 as DFQATT and CDR2 as SNEGSKA (reference sequence). This CDR3 comprises 13 residues. Between the trimmed V and J ends, which lost 3 bases and 8 bases, there was a span of 13 bases. CDR3 nucleotide sequence: TGCAGTGCTAGTCAGTTCAGAGGGGAAAAACTGTTTTTT. Its translation is CSASQFRGEKLFF.

This clone was recorded only once. The chain links TRBV3-1 (or the pseudogene TRBV3-2) to TRBJ2-7; tentatively, D is TRBD2 (5 bases). Germline assignment: CDR1 LGHDT and CDR2 YNNKEL (reference sequence). The CDR3 is 13 residues long. Trimming stripped 0 bases from V and 6 bases from J, with 9 bases between. The CDR3 is CASSQDGGREQYF. The CDR3 coding sequence is TGTGCCAGCAGCCAAGATGGAGGTCGCGAGCAGTACTTC.

CDR3 coding DNA: TGTGCCAGCAGTGAATTTAGTTTGCGCGAGCAGTACTTC. Its translation is CASSEFSLREQYF. This sequence joins TRBV6-1 and TRBJ2-7; D gene ambiguous. The CDR3 extends over 13 amino acids. In germline, CDR1 is MNHNS, CDR2 SASEGT. The V and J ends lost 2 bases and 6 bases respectively, with 11 bases between them.

Only one count was recorded for this clone. CDR3 coding DNA: TGTGCCAGCAGCCCGCGACATACCCACAATCAGCCCCAGCATTTT. Amino acid sequence: CASSPRHTHNQPQHF. This rearrangement joins TRBV3-1 (or the pseudogene TRBV3-2) to TRBJ1-5; D gene ambiguous. V gave up 4 bases and J gave up 3 bases, with 13 bases separating them. CDR1 LGHDT and CDR2 YNNKEL come from the germline V gene (reference sequence). The CDR3 contains 15 residues.

The V call is TRBV30, the J call TRBJ1-1; 7 bases are a match to TRBD1. CDR1 and CDR2 from the germline V gene are GTSNPN and SVGIG (reference sequence). The trim removed 8 bases at V and 9 bases at J, leaving 15 bases unmatched. The CDR3 has 13 residues. CDR3 coding DNA: TGTGCCGCGAGACAGGGCCCATCACCAAAAGCTTTCTTT. This gives the protein CAARQGPSPKAFF.

V is TRBV27 and J is TRBJ1-2, with 12 bases aligning to TRBD1. J lost 4 bases, V lost 0 bases, and 9 bases had no gene match. This CDR3 is 18 amino acids long. Germline CDR1 is MNHEY and CDR2 is SMNVEV (reference sequence). The CDR3 reads CASSLSGDRGRASYGYTF. The DNA of the CDR3 is TGTGCCAGCAGTTTATCGGGGGACAGGGGGCGAGCAAGCTATGGCTACACCTTC.